The next 19 T cell receptor beta chains were all read from a single sample in a study of regulatory T cells in long-lasting Graves disease. Arm-PCR of CDR3 regions and iRepertoire HTBI primers were the basis on which TCR beta libraries were built. TCRdb reanalysed the multiplex PCR reads using MiXCR and keeps one entry per CDR3 protein. The sample contains a few hundred thousand distinct CDR3 sequences, about 15% of which appear only once. The time point was: newly diagnosed GD, antithyroid drugs for less than 3 months. Isolated PBMC RNA provided the starting material for the TCR library. In addition, the sample was reused for a study of T cells in Graves' hyperthyroidism and ophthalmopathy.

Sequencing was performed on peripheral blood mononuclear cells (PBMCs), taken at new diagnosis, from a patient treated with antithyroid drugs. All receptors come from a woman younger than 35 with Graves disease.

Ten or more counts support this clonotype. The chain has TRBV7-2 and TRBJ2-3, with D possibly TRBD2 on 6 matching bases. Germline V gene sequence: CDR1 SGHTA, CDR2 FQGNSA. The CDR3 contains 15 residues. V was cut by 3 bases and J by 0 bases, with 10 bases left in between. For the CDR3, the DNA is TGTGCCAGCAGCTTCCAAAGCGGGAGCACAGATACGCAGTATTTT. This gives the protein CASSFQSGSTDTQYF. The whole variable domain, filled in from reference TRBV7-2 and TRBJ2-3, reads GAGVSQSPSNKVTEKGKDVELRCDPISGHTALYWYRQSLGQGLEFLIYFQGNSAPDKSGLPSDRFSAERTGGSVSTLTIQRTQQEDSAVYLCASSFQSGSTDTQYFGPGTRLTVL.

On this clonotype: This may be a read error: a much more frequent sequence differs by one nucleotide. The J gene is TRBJ2-1, the V gene TRBV5-1; D is possibly TRBD1 (8 bases). This CDR3 is 18 amino acids long. Germline lookup yields CDR1 SGHRS and CDR2 YFSETQ. V gave up 0 bases and J gave up 10 bases, with 26 bases separating them. As DNA, the CDR3 is TGCGCCAGCAGCTTGGGACAGGGGTTAGGCGGGAGTAGCTACGAGCAGTTCTTC. It is translated as CASSLGQGLGGSSYEQFF.

Ten or more counts support this clonotype. The genes are TRBV12-3 or TRBV12-4 and TRBJ1-4; TRBD1 matches at 8 bases. V gave up 6 bases and J gave up 7 bases; unmatched junction bases: 4. The CDR3 has 13 residues. Here the CDR3 reads CASRTGVGEKLFF. The CDR3 coding sequence is TGTGCCAGCAGGACAGGGGTGGGTGAAAAACTGTTTTTT.

This clonotype has a count of ten or more. This sequence joins TRBV7-2 and TRBJ2-7; 12 bases align to TRBD2. V shed 3 bases and J 4 bases; nucleotides not matched to a gene: 4. Looked up from germline, CDR1 is SGHTA and CDR2 is FQGNSA. This CDR3 region has 15 residues. The CDR3 protein is CASSLASGGGYEQYF. CDR3 nucleotides: TGTGCCAGCAGCTTGGCTAGCGGGGGGGGATACGAGCAGTACTTC.

To note about this clonotype: Given a much more abundant clone one base away, this may be a read error. Lacking the conserved final phenylalanine or tryptophan, this CDR3 likely reflects a read error. V and J are TRBV28 and TRBJ1-1; D may be TRBD1 (6 bases). CDR3 size: 15 residues. The V gene's germline CDR1 is MDHEN and CDR2 SYDVKM. The V and J ends lost 6 bases and 0 bases respectively, with 14 bases between them. The CDR3 region is CASRLGTLMNTEAFL. The CDR3, as DNA: TGTGCCAGCAGGCTCGGGACACTCATGAACACTGAAGCTTTCCTT.

This clonotype was observed a few times. The chain is built from TRBV10-3 and TRBJ2-1; perhaps TRBD2 as D (6 bases). The CDR3 is 13 residues long. Trimming shortened V by 8 bases and J by 6 bases, and 14 bases separated the two germline ends. Germline lookup yields CDR1 ENHRY and CDR2 SYGVKD. The DNA for the CDR3 is TGTGCCATCGGACGGGAGTATCGCAATGAGCAGTTCTTC. Residues: CAIGREYRNEQFF.

This clonotype was observed at least ten times. The gene calls are TRBV6-1 and TRBJ2-3; D might be TRBD2 (5 bases). The V end lost 6 bases, the J end lost 1 base, and 17 bases lay between the germline ends. This CDR3 has 16 amino acids. CDR1 and CDR2 from the germline V gene are MNHNS and SASEGT. The CDR3 loop reads CASSTTKRRGTDTQYF. The CDR3 region has the DNA TGTGCCAGCAGCACCACAAAGCGGAGAGGCACAGATACGCAGTATTTT.

This clonotype appeared many times. The chain is built from TRBV2 and TRBJ1-6; TRBD1 is a possible D gene (6 bases). Trimming pared 7 bases from V and 7 bases from J, leaving 14 bases between. This CDR3 contains 14 residues. Germline V lookup: CDR1 SNHLY, CDR2 FYNNEI. CDR3 in amino acids: CASTSGQTNSPLHF. The CDR3 coding sequence is TGTGCCAGCACATCCGGACAGACAAATTCACCCCTCCACTTT.

This clonotype has a handful of counts. A clone one base away is much larger, so this may be a read error. The chain employs TRBV11-2 and TRBJ2-7; 9 nucleotides align to TRBD2. The J call may be in error: the DNA end matches TRBJ2-3 better. Germline V CDR1 and CDR2: SGHAT, FQNNGV. The CDR3 loop spans 15 amino acids. The CDR3 reads CASSRSGGDSVTQYF. In nucleotides, the CDR3 is TGTGCCAGCAGCCGTAGCGGGGGCGACTCCGTCACGCAGTATTTT.

This clonotype was seen a few times. The chain links TRBV3-1 to TRBJ2-3; 11 bases are a match to TRBD2. The J segment lost 6 bases and the V segment lost 8 bases, leaving 4 bases of the junction unmatched. Germline CDR1 LGHDT, CDR2 YNNKEL (reference sequence). There are 13 residues in the CDR3. The CDR3 sequence is CASSIAGGDTQYF. The DNA for the CDR3 is TGTGCCAGCTCTATAGCGGGAGGGGATACGCAGTATTTT.

This clonotype was recorded many times. V is TRBV7-8 and J is TRBJ1-2; no clear D gene. The CDR3 extends over 16 amino acids. CDR1 and CDR2 from the germline V gene are SGHVS and FQNEAQ. V lost 5 bases to trimming and J lost 0 bases, with 16 bases between them. Here the CDR3 reads CASSTILGGANYGYTF. DNA for the CDR3: TGTGCCAGCAGCACTATCCTGGGCGGAGCTAACTATGGCTACACCTTC.

This clonotype was seen repeatedly, ten times or more. J is TRBJ1-2 and V is TRBV7-8; TRBD1 aligns across 9 bases. J was trimmed by 6 bases and V by 1 base; bases with no gene match: 6. The CDR3 contains 15 residues. Germline lookup yields CDR1 SGHVS and CDR2 FQNEAQ. The CDR3 sequence: CASSLGTGGVDGYTF. The CDR3 nucleotides are TGTGCCAGCAGCTTAGGCACAGGGGGCGTTGATGGCTACACCTTC.

This clonotype appeared once. The J gene is TRBJ1-2, the V gene TRBV5-6; 7 bases map to TRBD1. Germline V gene sequence: CDR1 SGHDT, CDR2 YYEEEE. CDR3 size: 15 residues. With V trimmed by 0 bases and J by 4 bases, 6 bases remained unmatched. The CDR3 protein is CASSLATRDSYGYTF. The CDR3 bases are TGTGCCAGCAGCTTGGCCACCCGGGACAGCTATGGCTACACCTTC.

This clonotype was observed at least ten times. V gene TRBV20-1 combines with J gene TRBJ2-1; D is possibly TRBD1 (5 bases). The CDR3 is 15 residues long. V gave up 0 bases and J gave up 10 bases, with 19 bases separating them. Looked up from germline, CDR1 is DFQATT and CDR2 is SNEGSKA (reference sequence). The CDR3 loop is CSARERTTYYTEQFF. CDR3 DNA sequence: TGCAGTGCTAGAGAGAGGACAACCTACTATACCGAGCAGTTCTTC.

In its sample, this clonotype was seen many times. This chain joins TRBV20-1 and TRBJ2-1; D is ambiguous. Looked up from germline, CDR1 is DFQATT and CDR2 is SNEGSKA (reference sequence). Deletions cut 1 base from V and 6 bases from J, with 16 bases between. This CDR3 contains 15 residues. In nucleotides, the CDR3 is TGCAGTGCTAGAGCCTGGGCGTACACCGCCAATGAGCAGTTCTTC. Amino acids: CSARAWAYTANEQFF.

This clonotype showed up many times. This rearrangement joins TRBV2 to TRBJ1-5; 10 bases are shared with TRBD1. V shed 6 bases, J shed 6 bases, and the junction held 8 bases outside the gene matches. The CDR3 length is 15 residues. The germline gives CDR1 SNHLY, CDR2 FYNNEI. The CDR3 DNA is TGTGCCAGCAGAGGACAGGGGGGACTCGGTCAGCCCCAGCATTTT. Translation: CASRGQGGLGQPQHF.

The chain uses TRBV6-2 or TRBV6-3 and TRBJ2-7; D not certain. Between the trimmed V and J ends, which lost 4 bases and 6 bases, there was a span of 13 bases. CDR3 size: 13 residues. The germline gives CDR1 MNHEY, CDR2 SVGEGT. The CDR3 DNA reads TGTGCCAGCAGTTTTACTCCCCTCGTCGAGCAGTACTTC. Translating it yields CASSFTPLVEQYF.

This clonotype was picked up many times. The J gene is TRBJ2-1, the V gene TRBV20-1, with TRBD2 matching over 9 bases. The CDR3 is 17 residues long. The ends lost 0 bases at V and 4 bases at J; junction bases unmatched: 10. Germline CDR1 DFQATT, CDR2 SNEGSKA (reference sequence). This CDR3 reads CSARDVGAGGLYNEQFF. The CDR3 DNA follows: TGCAGTGCTAGAGATGTTGGTGCGGGAGGGTTATACAATGAGCAGTTCTTC.

This clonotype has more than one count but fewer than ten. The CDR3 carries no conserved terminal phenylalanine or tryptophan, so it likely arises from a read error. This chain connects TRBV6-1 to TRBJ1-4; 11 bases match TRBD1. Trimming at V came to 5 bases and at J to 0 bases, leaving 2 bases not matched to a gene. CDR3 length: 16 residues. Germline V gene data show CDR1 as MNHNS and CDR2 as SASEGT. The CDR3 sequence is CASSPGQGATNEKLFV. CDR3 in DNA: TGTGCCAGCAGTCCGGGACAGGGGGCAACTAATGAAAAACTGTTTGTT.